Listed here are 9 T cell receptor beta chains from one sample, sequenced in a study of tumor-infiltrating lymphocytes in primary liver carcinoma. Unsorted bulk tissue (roughly 19-31 mg) underwent RNA and DNA co-extraction. TCR beta cDNA was reverse-transcribed from about 500 ng of total RNA. The reaction used a constant-region primer and ProtoScript II reverse transcriptase. A slightly modified ARM-PCR protocol with three nested multiplex PCR rounds produced these TCR beta libraries. TRBV1-TRBV30 forward and Cbeta reverse primers drove the first two roughly 9-cycle rounds. Each CDR3 protein gets one entry after TCRdb re-called the multiplex PCR reads with MiXCR. This table holds about 100,000 distinct CDR3 sequences, around two thirds found once. The sequenced sample was liver tumor tissue from sampling region 2. Specified subset: tumor region T2, inferior pole. Receptors were obtained from a woman aged 55-69 years with primary liver carcinoma and hepatitis B virus infection.

The chain carries TRBV11-2 and TRBJ2-7, with D possibly being TRBD2 (5 bases). The CDR3 sequence is 14 residues long. Germline V gives CDR1 SGHAT, CDR2 FQNNGV. The CDR3: CARSLGGGPYEQYV. The DNA of the CDR3 is TGTGCCAGGAGCTTAGGAGGAGGCCCCTACGAGCAGTACGTC.

The count of this clonotype is one. Possible read error: a much larger clone is one base away. The chain couples TRBV5-1 to TRBJ2-3; D is unclear. In germline, CDR1 is SGHRS, CDR2 YFSETQ. The CDR3 sequence is 15 residues long. The CDR3 DNA is TGCGCCAGCAGCTTGTCGGGCCAGCCCTCAGATACGCGGTATTTT. This gives the protein CASSLSGQPSDTRYF. Variable domain in full (rest from reference TRBV5-1 and TRBJ2-3): KAGVTQTPRYLIKTRGQQVTLSCSPISGHRSVSWYQQTPGQGLQFLFEYFSETQRNKGNFPGRFSGRQFSNSRSEMNVSTLELGDSALYLCASSLSGQPSDTRYFGPGTRLTVL.

Points on this clonotype: Because it lacks the conserved phenylalanine or tryptophan at the end, this CDR3 is likely a read error. J is TRBJ2-2 and V is TRBV29-1; tentatively, D is TRBD2 (6 bases). Germline CDR1 SQVTM, CDR2 ANQGSEA. The CDR3 has 14 residues. CDR3 protein: CSAAERANTGDLFY. The CDR3 DNA reads TGCAGCGCGGCGGAGCGGGCGAACACCGGGGACCTGTTTTAT.

Of note for this clonotype: This may stem from a read error, because a much larger clone lies one nucleotide away. The chain is built from TRBV30 and TRBJ2-7; D is possibly TRBD1 or TRBD2 (6 bases each). The germline gives CDR1 GTSNPN, CDR2 SVGIG (reference sequence). The CDR3 runs 15 residues. As DNA, the CDR3 is TGTGCCTGGAGCCCCCACCCCGGGGGCCTGAACGAGCGGTACTTC. It codes for CAWSPHPGGLNERYF.

This clonotype came up many times. The chain links TRBV12-3 or TRBV12-4 to TRBJ2-1, with 13 bases identical to TRBD2. The V segment lost 6 bases and the J segment 6 bases; nucleotides outside the gene matches: 5. CDR3 length: 15 amino acids. This CDR3 reads CASSTLAGGGNEQFF. Written as DNA, the CDR3 is TGTGCCAGCAGCACACTAGCGGGGGGGGGCAATGAGCAGTTCTTC.

V is TRBV12-3 or TRBV12-4 and J is TRBJ2-3, with 7 bases matching TRBD2. Trimming at V came to 11 bases and at J to 7 bases, leaving 21 bases not matched to a gene. The CDR3 is made up of 16 amino acids. The CDR3 DNA reads TGTGCCTGTAGTGACATAGGGCCAGGGAGGGCCTATACGCAGTATTTT. This translates into CACSDIGPGRAYTQYF.

Of note for this clonotype: The junction shows a germline mismatch at one end, possibly a read error. This sequence joins TRBV28 and TRBJ1-1; D not resolved. Germline CDR1 MDHEN, CDR2 SYDVKM. There are 18 residues in the CDR3. CDR3 region: CASRVGYRRSSRATEPFF. CDR3 nucleotide sequence: TGTGCCAGCAGGGTTGGCTACCGTCGCTCATCTCGGGCCACTGAACCTTTCTTT.

About this clonotype itself: A read error may account for a junction end that differs from germline. V and J are TRBV10-3 and TRBJ2-5, with 13 nucleotides matching TRBD2. Germline V gene data show CDR1 as ENHRY and CDR2 as SYGVKD. The CDR3 loop spans 16 amino acids. CDR3 nucleotide sequence: TGTGCCATCAGTGAGTCAGGGACTAGCGGGAAAGAGACCCAGCACTTC. Protein sequence: CAISESGTSGKETQHF.

A word on this clonotype: The junction differs from germline at one of its ends, possibly a read error. This chain connects TRBV11-2 to TRBJ2-3; perhaps TRBD2 as D (5 bases). In germline, CDR1 is SGHAT, CDR2 FQNNGV. The CDR3 is 15 residues long. This CDR3 reads CASSPGVRGGDTQYF. The CDR3 DNA reads TGTGCCAGCAGTCCCGGGGTGAGAGGTGGAGATACACAGTATTTT.